This entry lists 24 T cell receptor beta chains sequenced from one sample in a study of blood T cell repertoires in COVID-19. The data were produced by immunoSEQ multiplex PCR, yet TCRdb's version contains in-frame clones alone and is incomplete. The sample includes more than 80,000 clones, around four fifths of them seen just once. The sample taken for sequencing was peripheral blood. The source of these receptors is a human donor in a cohort sampled during active COVID-19.

This rearrangement joins TRBV7-9 to TRBJ1-6; D perhaps matches TRBD1 (5 bases). Trimming pared 1 base from V and 7 bases from J, leaving 11 bases between. Germline V gene lookup returns CDR1 SEHNR and CDR2 FQNEAQ (reference sequence). This CDR3 comprises 15 residues. The CDR3 sequence is CASSLGPGGNSPLHF. CDR3 bases: TGTGCCAGCAGCTTAGGTCCGGGGGGAAATTCACCCCTCCACTTT.

This rearrangement joins TRBV27 to TRBJ2-7; a possible D gene is TRBD2 (6 bases). V was trimmed by 6 bases and J by 2 bases, leaving 26 bases between them. The CDR3 is made up of 18 amino acids. Germline V CDR1 and CDR2: MNHEY, SMNVEV (reference sequence). Here the CDR3 reads CASSETLGDSRIAYEQYF. Written as DNA, the CDR3 is TGTGCCAGCAGCGAAACCCTTGGGGACTCCCGAATTGCCTACGAGCAGTACTTC.

The V gene is TRBV6-5, the J gene TRBJ1-2, with 10 positions matching TRBD1. The CDR3 has 16 amino acids. V lost 3 bases to trimming and J lost 2 bases; unmatched junction nucleotides: 6. From germline, CDR1 is MNHEY and CDR2 SVGAGI. CDR3 nucleotides: TGTGCCAGCAGTTATGCCTCGGGACAGGGGAACTATGGCTACACCTTC. Translation gives CASSYASGQGNYGYTF.

The chain links TRBV29-1 to TRBJ1-2, with TRBD1 as a possible D gene (5 bases). The length of the CDR3 is 13 residues. Trimming cost V 6 bases and J 0 bases, with 11 bases left between them. Germline V gives CDR1 SQVTM, CDR2 ANQGSEA. CDR3 loop: CSVGRQTNYGYTF. CDR3 coding DNA: TGCAGCGTGGGAAGACAGACTAACTATGGCTACACCTTC.

In its sample, this clone was seen many times. The genes are TRBV5-1 and TRBJ2-3, with D tentatively TRBD1 (6 bases). The CDR3 runs to 15 residues. Germline loops: CDR1 SGHRS, CDR2 YFSETQ. Trimming took 0 bases from V and 2 from J, leaving 10 bases between them. CDR3 loop: CASSLGDRNTDTQYF. The CDR3 region has the DNA TGCGCCAGCAGCTTGGGCGACAGGAACACAGATACGCAGTATTTT.

The chain couples TRBV3-1 (or the pseudogene TRBV3-2) to TRBJ2-2; a possible D gene is TRBD2 (6 bases). V lost 0 bases, J lost 5 bases, and 13 bases lay in between. CDR1 and CDR2 from the germline V gene are LGHDT and YNNKEL (reference sequence). The CDR3 loop spans 16 amino acids. The CDR3 DNA reads as TGTGCCAGCAGCCAAGATCGGAGGGTTCGGACCGGGGAGCTGTTTTTT. As protein: CASSQDRRVRTGELFF.

The chain carries TRBV7-2 and TRBJ1-2; D is unresolved. Germline V CDR1 and CDR2: SGHTA, FQGNSA. Trimming removed 5 bases from V and 8 bases from J, with 18 bases in between. The CDR3 runs to 14 residues. CDR3 region: CASSNDGVTGGYTF. The CDR3, as DNA: TGTGCCAGCAGCAATGACGGTGTAACGGGAGGCTACACCTTC.

The J gene is TRBJ2-1, the V gene TRBV6-6; D remains unclear. The CDR3 has 13 residues. V lost 6 bases, J lost 8 bases, and 14 bases lay in between. CDR1 is MNHNY and CDR2 is SVGAGI in the germline V gene (reference sequence). CDR3 DNA sequence: TGTGCCAGCAGCAGATCTAGGTCCTATGAGCAGTTCTTC. It is translated as CASSRSRSYEQFF.

The chain employs TRBV24-1 and TRBJ2-5; TRBD2 matches at 12 bases. Germline CDR1 KGHDR, CDR2 SFDVKD. V was clipped by 4 bases and J by 3 bases; unmatched bases: 8. This CDR3 contains 17 residues. The CDR3 reads CATSDLGLAGKEETQYF. DNA of the CDR3: TGTGCCACCAGTGACCTCGGACTAGCGGGGAAGGAAGAGACCCAGTACTTC.

V is TRBV9 and J is TRBJ2-5, with 9 bases identical to TRBD1. Germline V CDR1 and CDR2: SGDLS, YYNGEE. Trimming cost V 3 bases and J 5 bases; bases outside gene matches: 5. This CDR3 is 14 amino acids long. The CDR3 region has the DNA TGTGCCAGCAGCGCCCAAGGACAGGGGGAGACCCAGTACTTC. As protein: CASSAQGQGETQYF.

V gene TRBV27 combines with J gene TRBJ1-1; the match to TRBD1 covers 7 bases. Germline CDR1 MNHEY, CDR2 SMNVEV (reference sequence). Trimming removed 8 bases from V and 1 base from J; junction bases left unmatched: 4. CDR3 length equals 13 residues. DNA of the CDR3: TGTGCCAGCGGCTCAGGGGGGAACACTGAAGCTTTCTTT. Amino acids: CASGSGGNTEAFF.

This clone was recorded once. CDR3 protein: CAISEQGDTEAFF. The CDR3 nucleotides are TGTGCCATCAGTGAACAGGGGGACACTGAAGCTTTCTTT. This sequence joins TRBV10-3 and TRBJ1-1; 8 bases match TRBD1. V lost 3 bases, J lost 3 bases, and 0 bases stayed unmatched. Germline CDR1 reads ENHRY; CDR2 reads SYGVKD. There are 13 residues in the CDR3.

The V gene is TRBV9, the J gene TRBJ1-2, with TRBD1 matching 11 bases. Germline values: CDR1 SGDLS, CDR2 YYNGEE. Trimming removed 3 bases from V and 3 bases from J; junction bases left unmatched: 4. The CDR3 contains 15 residues. In nucleotides, the CDR3 is TGTGCCAGCAGCGCAGGACAGGGGGCGGACTATGGCTACACCTTC. Protein: CASSAGQGADYGYTF.

This rearrangement joins TRBV7-2 to TRBJ2-1, with TRBD2 matching over 10 bases. There are 18 residues in the CDR3. Per germline, CDR1 SGHTA and CDR2 FQGNSA. After removal of 1 base from V and 4 bases from J, the junction contained 10 bases not matched to a gene. The DNA of the CDR3 is TGTGCCAGCAGCTTAGTGTGGGGAGGACTAGCGGATTACAATGAGCAGTTCTTC. This translates into CASSLVWGGLADYNEQFF.

This clone has a single count. The chain links TRBV15 to TRBJ1-1; D remains unclear. Germline V gene sequence: CDR1 LNHNV, CDR2 YYDKDF (reference sequence). The CDR3 has 14 amino acids. Trimming removed 2 bases from V and 4 bases from J, with 11 bases in between. The CDR3 bases are TGTGCCACCAGCAGATCCCTGGTCGGCACTGAAGCTTTCTTT. It encodes CATSRSLVGTEAFF.

CDR3 sequence (DNA): TGTGCCAGCACCGTTCAGGCGAACACCGGGGAGCTGTTTTTT. It translates to CASTVQANTGELFF. V usage is TRBV6-5 and J usage is TRBJ2-2; D remains unclear. V lost 7 bases and J lost 0, with 9 bases in between. The germline CDR1 and CDR2 sequences are MNHEY and SVGAGI. The CDR3 is 14 amino acids.

The chain has TRBV13 and TRBJ2-7, with 7 bases fitting TRBD1. The J segment lost 0 bases and the V segment lost 5 bases, leaving 4 bases of the junction unmatched. This CDR3 is built from 14 residues. Germline assignment: CDR1 PRHDT and CDR2 FYEKMQ (reference sequence). CDR3 region: CASSIRDSSYEQYF. DNA of the CDR3: TGTGCCAGCAGCATCCGGGACAGCTCCTACGAGCAGTACTTC. Combining the CDR3 with reference TRBV13 and TRBJ2-7 gives the whole variable domain AAGVIQSPRHLIKEKRETATLKCYPIPRHDTVYWYQQGPGQDPQFLISFYEKMQSDKGSIPDRFSAQQFSDYHSELNMSSLELGDSALYFCASSIRDSSYEQYFGPGTRLTVT.

This clone is a singleton in its sample. Other nucleotide sequences from this sample produce the same CDR3. The V and J genes are TRBV6-5 and TRBJ1-5, with D unclear. Trimming removed 0 bases at V and 7 bases at J, with 7 bases between. The V gene's germline CDR1 is MNHEY and CDR2 SVGAGI. The length of the CDR3 is 13 residues. Written as DNA, the CDR3 is TGTGCCAGCAGTTACTCTCGCGGACAGCCCCAGCATTTT. Protein sequence: CASSYSRGQPQHF.

V usage is TRBV5-1 and J usage is TRBJ2-3; TRBD2 might be the D (6 bases). V dropped 4 bases and J dropped 2 bases, with 11 bases sitting between them. This CDR3 is built from 14 residues. Per germline, CDR1 SGHRS and CDR2 YFSETQ. CDR3 sequence: CASSRWTTTDTQYF. The DNA for the CDR3 is TGCGCCAGCAGCCGCTGGACTACCACAGATACGCAGTATTTT.

This rearrangement joins TRBV5-1 to TRBJ1-5, with D perhaps TRBD1 (5 bases). Trimming pared 0 bases from V and 2 bases from J, leaving 12 bases between. The CDR3 length is 16 residues. Germline V gene lookup returns CDR1 SGHRS and CDR2 YFSETQ. The CDR3: CASSLAGGGGNQPQHF. CDR3 DNA sequence: TGCGCCAGCAGCTTGGCCGGGGGTGGGGGCAATCAGCCCCAGCATTTT. Complete variable domain (other parts from reference TRBV5-1 and TRBJ1-5): KAGVTQTPRYLIKTRGQQVTLSCSPISGHRSVSWYQQTPGQGLQFLFEYFSETQRNKGNFPGRFSGRQFSNSRSEMNVSTLELGDSALYLCASSLAGGGGNQPQHFGDGTRLSIL.

This clone has just one count. The chain joins TRBV28 to TRBJ2-7; D is possibly TRBD2 (5 bases). The germline gives CDR1 MDHEN, CDR2 SYDVKM. The CDR3 has 13 amino acids. V dropped 5 bases and J dropped 5 bases, with 13 bases sitting between them. CDR3 sequence reads: CASSPPRRNEQYF. In DNA, the CDR3 is TGTGCCAGCAGTCCACCTCGGAGGAACGAGCAGTACTTC. The full variable domain, rest sourced from reference TRBV28 and TRBJ2-7, is DVKVTQSSRYLVKRTGEKVFLECVQDMDHENMFWYRQDPGLGLRLIYFSYDVKMKEKGDIPEGYSVSREKKERFSLILESASTNQTSMYLCASSPPRRNEQYFGPGTRLTVT.

By frequency in the sample, this clone is medium-sized. The rearrangement links TRBV6-2 or TRBV6-3 to TRBJ1-2, with unresolved D. Trimming cost V 2 bases and J 4 bases, with 5 bases left between them. The CDR3 consists of 12 residues. Germline CDR1 MNHEY, CDR2 SVGEGT. The DNA for the CDR3 is TGTGCCAGCAGTTACCTCGGCTATGGCTACACCTTC. It is translated as CASSYLGYGYTF.

The chain couples TRBV28 to TRBJ2-1; 7 positions match TRBD2. The trim removed 5 bases at V and 5 bases at J, leaving 6 bases unmatched. The CDR3 has 14 amino acids. The germline CDR1 and CDR2 sequences are MDHEN and SYDVKM. CDR3 nucleotide sequence: TGTGCCAGCAGTACTAGCGTCTCACACAATGAGCAGTTCTTC. It is translated as CASSTSVSHNEQFF.

V gene TRBV12-3 or TRBV12-4 combines with J gene TRBJ2-7; D is undetermined. Trimming cost V 1 base and J 3 bases, with 7 bases left between them. This CDR3 spans 13 amino acids. The CDR3 protein is CASSLERSYEQYF. The CDR3 nucleotides read TGTGCCAGCAGTTTAGAACGTAGCTACGAGCAGTACTTC.